The 32 T cell receptor beta chains in this list originate from one sample, sequenced in a study of T cells in Graves' hyperthyroidism and ophthalmopathy. It was RNA transcripts that yielded the amplified TCR beta CDR3 regions. First-round RT-PCR of the TCR CDR3 relied on the HTBI primer set. Using its own MiXCR run on the multiplex PCR reads, TCRdb lists one record per CDR3 protein. The sample carries a few hundred thousand distinct CDR3 sequences, around 18% recorded once. The sample consisted of blood. The source of these receptors is a man between 18 and 29 years old with Graves' ophthalmopathy.

This clonotype has ten or more counts. V and J are TRBV5-1 and TRBJ2-2, with D possibly matching TRBD1 (6 bases). Per germline, CDR1 SGHRS and CDR2 YFSETQ. V was clipped by 7 bases and J by 0 bases, with 13 bases between them. The CDR3 is made up of 15 amino acids. The CDR3 region is CASRLPGANTGELFF. The CDR3 DNA follows: TGCGCCAGCCGGCTCCCAGGGGCGAACACCGGGGAGCTGTTTTTT. The whole variable domain, filled in from reference TRBV5-1 and TRBJ2-2, reads KAGVTQTPRYLIKTRGQQVTLSCSPISGHRSVSWYQQTPGQGLQFLFEYFSETQRNKGNFPGRFSGRQFSNSRSEMNVSTLELGDSALYLCASRLPGANTGELFFGEGSRLTVL.

V usage is TRBV10-3 and J usage is TRBJ2-1; TRBD1 agrees at 10 bases. The CDR3 extends over 16 amino acids. V lost 6 bases to trimming and J lost 4 bases; unmatched junction nucleotides: 9. From germline, CDR1 is ENHRY and CDR2 SYGVKD. The CDR3 bases are TGTGCCATCAGAGACTCCGACAGGGGGCTTTACAATGAGCAGTTCTTC. It specifies CAIRDSDRGLYNEQFF.

This clonotype has at least ten counts. V usage is TRBV28 and J usage is TRBJ1-1; D not resolved. The CDR3 loop spans 16 amino acids. Trimming left V 6 bases short and J 1 base short, with 18 bases between. Germline CDR1 reads MDHEN; CDR2 reads SYDVKM. The DNA of the CDR3 is TGTGCCAGCAGGCCCCCGGTGGGGTCGAAGAACACTGAAGCTTTCTTT. Translated, it gives CASRPPVGSKNTEAFF.

This clonotype was found many times. The V gene is TRBV2, the J gene TRBJ1-5; tentative D call: TRBD1 (5 bases). Deletions cut 1 base from V and 3 bases from J, with 10 bases between. The germline gives CDR1 SNHLY, CDR2 FYNNEI. The CDR3 totals 15 residues. DNA for the CDR3: TGTGCCAGCAGTGAAGACAGGCAATACAATCAGCCCCAGCATTTT. Translated, it gives CASSEDRQYNQPQHF.

Ten or more counts support this clonotype. The gene calls are TRBV29-1 and TRBJ2-7, with 7 bases matching TRBD1. Germline-derived CDR1 and CDR2 are SQVTM and ANQGSEA. J gave up 0 bases and V 6 bases, and 5 bases lay outside the gene matches. This CDR3 has 13 amino acids. CDR3 nucleotides: TGCAGCGTCCGGGACAGACACTCCTACGAGCAGTACTTC. Translation: CSVRDRHSYEQYF.

This clonotype was detected only a few times. The rearrangement links TRBV13 to TRBJ2-6; 7 nucleotides line up with TRBD1. The CDR3 sequence is 18 residues long. Germline CDR1 PRHDT, CDR2 FYEKMQ (reference sequence). The J segment lost 3 bases and the V segment lost 2 bases, leaving 10 bases of the junction unmatched. The CDR3 DNA is TGTGCCAGCAGCTTACGTGAGACAGGGTTCGGTGGGGCCAACGTCCTGACTTTC. This translates into CASSLRETGFGGANVLTF.

The rearrangement uses TRBV4-1 and TRBJ2-1; the D is unclear. The ends were cut back, 4 bases at V and 7 bases at J, with 20 bases in the middle. The germline V gene has CDR1 MGHRA and CDR2 YSYEKL. This CDR3 region has 16 residues. The CDR3 reads CASSPLDATFGNEQFF. For the CDR3, the DNA is TGCGCCAGCAGCCCTTTAGACGCGACTTTCGGGAATGAGCAGTTCTTC.

The chain joins TRBV7-6 to TRBJ2-1, with 8 positions matching TRBD1. The CDR3 runs 15 residues. The germline V gene encodes CDR1 SGHVS and CDR2 FNYEAQ. J was trimmed by 6 bases and V by 2 bases; bases with no gene match: 6. This CDR3 is CASSLLGQGPNEQFF. Written as DNA, the CDR3 is TGTGCCAGCAGCTTACTCGGACAGGGACCCAATGAGCAGTTCTTC. The variable domain in full, with the rest retrieved from reference TRBV7-6 and TRBJ2-1, is GAGVSQSPRYKVTKRGQDVALRCDPISGHVSLYWYRQALGQGPEFLTYFNYEAQQDKSGLPNDRFSAERPEGSISTLTIQRTEQRDSAMYRCASSLLGQGPNEQFFGPGTRLTVL.

In its sample, this clonotype was seen many times. This rearrangement joins TRBV20-1 to TRBJ1-6; perhaps TRBD1 as D (5 bases). Germline V lookup: CDR1 DFQATT, CDR2 SNEGSKA (reference sequence). Trimming took 6 bases from V and 9 from J, leaving 18 bases between them. The CDR3 runs to 14 residues. CDR3 residues: CSAAPGRILSPLHF. The CDR3 nucleotides read TGCAGTGCCGCACCGGGACGGATACTTTCACCCCTCCACTTT.

The chain has TRBV12-3 or TRBV12-4 and TRBJ2-7, with D tentatively TRBD1 or TRBD2 (5 bases each). Trimming pared 6 bases from V and 6 bases from J, leaving 18 bases between. This CDR3 is built from 14 residues. The DNA for the CDR3 is TGTGCCAGCAGACCTACAGGTGAACGGGGCGAGCAGTACTTC. Translating gives CASRPTGERGEQYF.

This clonotype occurred a few times. The chain recombines TRBV15 with TRBJ2-6; a possible D gene is TRBD1 (7 bases). Looked up from germline, CDR1 is LNHNV and CDR2 is YYDKDF (reference sequence). The CDR3 consists of 19 residues. The V gene lost 0 bases and the J gene lost 3 bases, with 18 bases spanning the gap. This CDR3 is CATSREGSGGGVGANVLTF. The DNA for the CDR3 is TGTGCCACCAGCAGAGAAGGCTCAGGGGGAGGTGTTGGGGCCAACGTCCTGACTTTC.

The V call is TRBV7-9, the J call TRBJ2-7; D remains unclear. V was shortened by 6 bases and J by 7 bases, with 13 bases between the two germline ends. The germline CDR1 and CDR2 sequences are SEHNR and FQNEAQ (reference sequence). The CDR3 runs to 12 residues. In DNA, the CDR3 is TGTGCCAGCAGTTTATCCCGTATGGAGCAGTACTTC. It codes for CASSLSRMEQYF. The complete variable domain, with remaining parts taken from reference TRBV7-9 and TRBJ2-7, reads DTGVSQNPRHKITKRGQNVTFRCDPISEHNRLYWYRQTLGQGPEFLTYFQNEAQLEKSRLLSDRFSAERPKGSFSTLEIQRTEQGDSAMYLCASSLSRMEQYFGPGTRLTVT.

CDR3 sequence (DNA): TGCAGTGCCAGACAGGGGGCCGCAACTAATGAAAAACTGTTTTTT. It translates to CSARQGAATNEKLFF. The J gene is TRBJ1-4, the V gene TRBV20-1; TRBD1 agrees at 10 bases. Germline values: CDR1 DFQATT, CDR2 SNEGSKA (reference sequence). This CDR3 has 15 amino acids. Germline trimming cut 6 bases from V and 0 bases from J; bases unmatched to any gene: 4.

At least ten counts were recorded for this clonotype. This chain uses TRBV6-1 with TRBJ1-3; D uncertain. Trimming took off 3 bases at V and 0 bases at J, with 9 bases between the two ends. The germline V gene has CDR1 MNHNS and CDR2 SASEGT. This CDR3 has 15 residues. The CDR3 DNA sequence: TGTGCCAGCAGTGATCCGAGCAGCTCTGGAAACACCATATATTTT. Protein sequence: CASSDPSSSGNTIYF.

J is TRBJ2-3 and V is TRBV7-3; TRBD2 agrees at 12 bases. Germline-derived CDR1 and CDR2 are SGHTA and FQGTGA. This CDR3 spans 16 amino acids. Trimming removed 4 bases from V and 5 bases from J; junction bases left unmatched: 7. CDR3 amino acids: CASSSSSGGARDTQYF. The CDR3 DNA reads as TGTGCCAGCAGCTCCTCTAGCGGGGGGGCCCGAGATACGCAGTATTTT. Looking up the rest from reference TRBV7-3 and TRBJ2-3 gives the full variable domain: GAGVSQTPSNKVTEKGKYVELRCDPISGHTALYWYRQSLGQGPEFLIYFQGTGAADDSGLPNDRFFAVRPEGSVSTLKIQRTERGDSAVYLCASSSSSGGARDTQYFGPGTRLTVL.

This clonotype occurred many times. V gene TRBV12-3 or TRBV12-4 combines with J gene TRBJ1-1; TRBD1 is a possible D gene (6 bases). The CDR3 length is 12 residues. Trimming took 10 bases from V and 10 from J, leaving 19 bases between them. CDR3 amino acids: CATNHRDQRAFF. The CDR3 DNA reads as TGTGCCACCAACCACAGGGATCAGCGAGCTTTCTTT.

This clonotype came up a few times. The chain uses TRBV6-1 and TRBJ2-2; D perhaps matches TRBD1 (5 bases). Germline CDR1 MNHNS, CDR2 SASEGT. The CDR3 has 15 amino acids. V shed 10 bases and J shed 1 base, with 16 bases lying between them. CDR3 loop: CATQGVAGNTGELFF. For the CDR3, the DNA is TGTGCCACCCAGGGTGTTGCTGGGAACACCGGGGAGCTGTTTTTT.

This clonotype was picked up many times. The J gene is TRBJ1-1, the V gene TRBV10-3, with 9 bases identical to TRBD1. Germline CDR1 reads ENHRY; CDR2 reads SYGVKD. The CDR3 is 14 amino acids. J gave up 1 base and V 4 bases, and 1 base lay outside the gene matches. The CDR3 nucleotides read TGTGCCATCAGTGCGGACAGGGGGAACACTGAAGCTTTCTTT. Translated: CAISADRGNTEAFF.

This clonotype was observed many times. The chain links TRBV28 to TRBJ2-7; D not certain. The length of the CDR3 is 12 residues. V was clipped by 10 bases and J by 3 bases, with 13 bases between them. The germline V gene encodes CDR1 MDHEN and CDR2 SYDVKM. The CDR3: CATSEINYEQYF. Here the CDR3 DNA reads TGTGCCACCTCCGAGATTAACTACGAGCAGTACTTC. Based on the CDR3 plus reference TRBV28 and TRBJ2-7, the full variable domain is DVKVTQSSRYLVKRTGEKVFLECVQDMDHENMFWYRQDPGLGLRLIYFSYDVKMKEKGDIPEGYSVSREKKERFSLILESASTNQTSMYLCATSEINYEQYFGPGTRLTVT.

The chain joins TRBV20-1 to TRBJ1-4; no definite D call. The germline CDR1 and CDR2 sequences are DFQATT and SNEGSKA (reference sequence). Trimming removed 3 bases from V and 5 bases from J, with 22 bases in between. This CDR3 is built from 17 residues. The CDR3 reads CSARAWGGSSNNEKLFF. The DNA of the CDR3 is TGCAGTGCTAGGGCCTGGGGAGGGTCTAGTAACAATGAAAAACTGTTTTTT.

This sequence joins TRBV5-4 and TRBJ2-5; TRBD1 might be the D (6 bases). Germline V gene lookup returns CDR1 SGHNT and CDR2 YYREEE (reference sequence). This CDR3 is 14 amino acids long. The germline V and J ends were trimmed by 4 bases and 1 base, with 11 bases remaining between them. CDR3 DNA: TGTGCCAGCAGCGCGTCGACAGGCCAAGAGACCCAGTACTTC. As protein: CASSASTGQETQYF.

This clonotype was counted only a few times. J is TRBJ2-5 and V is TRBV6-1, with D perhaps TRBD2 (6 bases). V was clipped by 3 bases and J by 2 bases, with 19 bases between them. The germline V gene encodes CDR1 MNHNS and CDR2 SASEGT. This CDR3 has 17 residues. The CDR3 spells CASSEMIAAPTQETQYF. The CDR3 DNA is TGTGCCAGCAGTGAGATGATAGCGGCCCCCACTCAAGAGACCCAGTACTTC.

The chain couples TRBV19 to TRBJ2-2, with 10 nucleotides matching TRBD2. The CDR3 covers 18 residues. The V gene end was trimmed by 8 bases and the J gene end by 4 bases; junction bases not matched to a gene: 16. Germline V gene sequence: CDR1 LNHDA, CDR2 SQIVND (reference sequence). In DNA, the CDR3 is TGTGCCAGTCGTACTGGCGGACTAGCGGAGTCAAGCACCGGGGAGCTGTTTTTT. It specifies CASRTGGLAESSTGELFF.

In this sample, this clonotype turned up a few times. This chain uses TRBV29-1 with TRBJ1-2; TRBD1 matches at 8 bases. Germline assignment: CDR1 SQVTM and CDR2 ANQGSEA. Germline trimming cut 4 bases from V and 8 bases from J; bases unmatched to any gene: 6. The CDR3 runs to 12 residues. The DNA of the CDR3 is TGCAGCGTTGTAGGACAGGGCCCGGGCTACACCTTC. Translated, it gives CSVVGQGPGYTF.

The chain combines TRBV6-1 with TRBJ1-6; D might be TRBD1 (6 bases). Trimming removed 1 base from V and 0 bases from J, with 10 bases in between. The germline V gene has CDR1 MNHNS and CDR2 SASEGT. The CDR3 is 17 residues long. In DNA, the CDR3 is TGTGCCAGCAGTGAAGGAAGGGGGATCTCCTATAATTCACCCCTCCACTTT. This encodes CASSEGRGISYNSPLHF.

The chain joins TRBV5-1 to TRBJ2-4, with 9 bases that match TRBD1. The V segment lost 2 bases and the J segment 0 bases; nucleotides outside the gene matches: 9. This CDR3 is built from 18 residues. Germline V gene lookup returns CDR1 SGHRS and CDR2 YFSETQ. The CDR3 sequence: CASSFRDRVLVAKNIQYF. The CDR3 region has the DNA TGCGCCAGCAGCTTCCGGGACAGGGTGCTAGTAGCCAAAAACATTCAGTACTTC.

J is TRBJ1-6 and V is TRBV7-9; D ambiguous. The CDR3 loop spans 13 amino acids. Looked up from germline, CDR1 is SEHNR and CDR2 is FQNEAQ (reference sequence). V gave up 2 bases and J gave up 7 bases, with 6 bases separating them. CDR3 nucleotides: TGTGCCAGCAGCTTAAATCAGAATTCACCCCTCCACTTT. It is translated as CASSLNQNSPLHF.

This clonotype turned up a few times. The chain couples TRBV5-1 to TRBJ2-5; possibly TRBD2 for D (5 bases). The germline V gene has CDR1 SGHRS and CDR2 YFSETQ. This CDR3 has 15 residues. V gave up 0 bases and J gave up 4 bases, with 13 bases separating them. The CDR3 DNA reads as TGCGCCAGCAGCTTGGGTAGTACGGGAAGAGAGACCCAGTACTTC. Protein sequence: CASSLGSTGRETQYF.

In this sample, this clonotype turned up many times. CDR3 DNA sequence: TGCAGTGCTAGATGGTTCGTGGCGGTCCAAGAGACCCAGTACTTC. It encodes CSARWFVAVQETQYF. The chain uses TRBV20-1 and TRBJ2-5, with D uncertain. CDR1 and CDR2 from the germline V gene are DFQATT and SNEGSKA (reference sequence). The CDR3 is 15 amino acids. V was pared by 2 bases and J by 1 base, with 14 bases between.

This clonotype was picked up many times. The V call is TRBV7-2, the J call TRBJ1-2; weak D call: TRBD1 (6 bases). The CDR3 spans 15 residues. The V gene lost 6 bases and the J gene lost 5 bases, with 19 bases spanning the gap. The V gene's germline CDR1 is SGHTA and CDR2 FQGNSA. The CDR3 region is CASSFADRPGYGYTF. CDR3 in DNA: TGTGCCAGCAGTTTTGCCGACAGGCCCGGTTATGGCTACACCTTC.

This clonotype has ten or more counts. CDR3: CASSVDRSTDTQYF. CDR3 coding DNA: TGTGCCAGCAGCGTAGACAGGAGCACAGATACGCAGTATTTT. The chain couples TRBV9 to TRBJ2-3; D is possibly TRBD1 (5 bases). Looked up from germline, CDR1 is SGDLS and CDR2 is YYNGEE. CDR3 length equals 14 residues. Trimming left V 0 bases short and J 0 bases short, with 5 bases between.

This clonotype has at least ten counts. The rearrangement links TRBV14 to TRBJ1-1, with D possibly TRBD1 on 5 matching bases. Per germline, CDR1 SGHDN and CDR2 FVKESK. Trimming cost V 2 bases and J 4 bases, with 11 bases left between them. The CDR3 runs to 14 residues. The CDR3 DNA is TGTGCCAGCAGCCAACTAGGGGCGGCCACTGAAGCTTTCTTT. It specifies CASSQLGAATEAFF.